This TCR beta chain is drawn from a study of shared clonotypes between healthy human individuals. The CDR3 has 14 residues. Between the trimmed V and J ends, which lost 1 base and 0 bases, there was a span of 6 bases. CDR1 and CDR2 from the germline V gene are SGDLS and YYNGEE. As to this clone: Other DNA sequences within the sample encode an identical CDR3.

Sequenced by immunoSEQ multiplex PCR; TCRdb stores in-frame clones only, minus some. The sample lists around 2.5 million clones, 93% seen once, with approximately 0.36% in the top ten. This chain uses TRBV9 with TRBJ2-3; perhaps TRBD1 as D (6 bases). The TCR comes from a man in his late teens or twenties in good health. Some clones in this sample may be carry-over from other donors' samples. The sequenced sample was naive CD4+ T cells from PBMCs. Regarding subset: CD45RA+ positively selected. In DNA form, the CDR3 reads TGTGCCAGCAGCGTACAGGGGAGCACAGATACGCAGTATTTT. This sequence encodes CASSVQGSTDTQYF.